The sequence of this TCR beta chain was determined in a study of blood T cell repertoires in COVID-19. About the study: Sites across the United States, Italy and Spain contributed samples from acute and convalescent COVID-19.

The CDR3 runs to 11 residues. Germline V gives CDR1 WNHNN, CDR2 SYGVQD (reference sequence). V lost 9 bases and J lost 9; bases outside the gene matches: 5. Clinical history as reported by participants underpinned cohort assignment. Sequenced by immunoSEQ multiplex PCR; TCRdb stores in-frame clones only, minus some. The sample lists some 240,000 clones, about 86% occurring once. This TCR came from a man aged 50-59 years who had recovered from COVID-19. V gene TRBV10-1 combines with J gene TRBJ1-1; 9 bases are shared with TRBD1. The sequenced sample consisted of PBMCs or T cells enriched from blood (not recorded which). Written as DNA, the CDR3 is TGCGCCAGTTCCGGACAGGGGAAAGCTTTCTTT. This translates into CASSGQGKAFF.